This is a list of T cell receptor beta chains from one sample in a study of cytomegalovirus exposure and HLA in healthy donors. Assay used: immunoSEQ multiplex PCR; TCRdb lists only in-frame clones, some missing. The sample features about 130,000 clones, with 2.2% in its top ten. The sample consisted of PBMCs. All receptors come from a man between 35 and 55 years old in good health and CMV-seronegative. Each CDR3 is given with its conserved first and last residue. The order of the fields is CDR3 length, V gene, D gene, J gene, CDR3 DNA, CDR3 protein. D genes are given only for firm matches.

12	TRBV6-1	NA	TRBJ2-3	TGTGCCAGCAGTGAGCGTTTGGATACGCAGTATTTT	CASSERLDTQYF
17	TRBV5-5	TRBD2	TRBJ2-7	TGTGCCAGCAGCTCGGGACTAGCGGGATACAACTCCTACGAGCAGTACTTC	CASSSGLAGYNSYEQYF
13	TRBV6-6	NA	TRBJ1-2	TGTGCCAGCCAGGGTTCCCCCTTCTATGGCTACACCTTC	CASQGSPFYGYTF
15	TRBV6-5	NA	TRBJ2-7	TGTGCCAGCAGCTCCCGCACTAGTATATTCTCCGAGCAGTACTTC	CASSSRTSIFSEQYF
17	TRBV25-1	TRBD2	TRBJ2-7	TGTGCCAGCAGTGACGTGGGTGGGAAGCGGGATCCATACGAGCAGTACTTC	CASSDVGGKRDPYEQYF
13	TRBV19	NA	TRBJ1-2	TGTGCCAGTAGTACACAGGCTCTCTATGGCTACACCTTC	CASSTQALYGYTF
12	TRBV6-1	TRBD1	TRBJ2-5	TGTGCCAGCAGTCGGACAGGGGAGGATCCGGACTTC	CASSRTGEDPDF
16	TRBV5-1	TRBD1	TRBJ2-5	TGCGCCAGCAGCTTGGAGGGCAGGGGGTACCAAGAGACCCAGTACTTC	CASSLEGRGYQETQYF
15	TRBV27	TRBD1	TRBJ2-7	TGTGCCAGCAGTTTAACCGACAGGGGGACAGACGAGCAGTACTTC	CASSLTDRGTDEQYF
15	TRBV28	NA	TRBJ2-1	TGTGCCAGCAGCGGGACAATTCCCTCCTACAATGAGCAGTTCTTC	CASSGTIPSYNEQFF
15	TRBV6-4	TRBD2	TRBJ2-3	TGTGCCAGCAGTGACTCGACGGGGGGGCCAGATACGCAGTATTTT	CASSDSTGGPDTQYF
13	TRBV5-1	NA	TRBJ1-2	TGCGCCAGCAGCACCTCGGGGGACTATGGCTACACCTTC	CASSTSGDYGYTF
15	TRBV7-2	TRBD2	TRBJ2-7	TGTGCCAGCAGCCCCACTAGCGGTAGCTCCTACGAGCAGTACTTC	CASSPTSGSSYEQYF
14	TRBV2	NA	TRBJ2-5	TGTGCCAGCAGTCGGCTTACGGGTGGAGAGACCCAGTACTTC	CASSRLTGGETQYF
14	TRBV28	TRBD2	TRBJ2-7	TGTGCCAGCACAACGCGGGGGGCACGGTACGAGCAGTACTTC	CASTTRGARYEQYF
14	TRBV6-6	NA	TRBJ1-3	TGTGCCAGCAGTTATGGGGACACCGGAAACACCATATATTTT	CASSYGDTGNTIYF
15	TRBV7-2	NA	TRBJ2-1	TGTGCCAGCAGCTCACAAGGGGCCACCTACAATGAGCAGTTCTTC	CASSSQGATYNEQFF
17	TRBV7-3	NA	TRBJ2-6	TGTGCCAGCAGCGCCTCGATAGCGAGCTCTGGGGCCAACGTCCTGACTTTC	CASSASIASSGANVLTF
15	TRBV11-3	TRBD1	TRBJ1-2	TGTGCCAGCAGCTTAGGCCCAGGGGGGAGCTATGGCTACACCTTC	CASSLGPGGSYGYTF
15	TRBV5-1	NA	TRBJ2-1	TGCGCCAGCAGCTTGGCCCAGGAAGGGGCCAATGAGCAGTTCTTC	CASSLAQEGANEQFF
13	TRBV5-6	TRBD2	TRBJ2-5	TGTGCCAGCAGCTTTCCTAGCGGGGAGACCCAGTACTTC	CASSFPSGETQYF
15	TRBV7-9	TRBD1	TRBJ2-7	TGTGCCAGCAGCTTAAAAGGACAGGGCAGCCACGAGCAGTACTTC	CASSLKGQGSHEQYF
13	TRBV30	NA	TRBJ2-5	TGTGCCTGGGCGAATAACAGACAAGAGACCCAGTACTTC	CAWANNRQETQYF
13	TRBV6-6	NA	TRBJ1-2	TGTGCCAGCACCACCGGGGGGACTGGTGGCTACACCTTC	CASTTGGTGGYTF
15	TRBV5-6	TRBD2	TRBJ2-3	TGTGCCAGCAGCTTGCTGGGAGCGGGGACAGATACGCAGTATTTT	CASSLLGAGTDTQYF
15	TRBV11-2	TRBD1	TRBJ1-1	TGTGCCAGCAGCGAAATACAGGGGGACCACACTGAAGCTTTCTTT	CASSEIQGDHTEAFF
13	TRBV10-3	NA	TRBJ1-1	TGTGCCGCCGGAAGGGGCCGGAGCACTGAAGCTTTCTTT	CAAGRGRSTEAFF
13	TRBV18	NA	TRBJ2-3	TGTGCCAGCTCACCAAGCGCAGCAGATACGCAGTATTTT	CASSPSAADTQYF
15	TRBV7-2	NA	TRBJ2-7	TGTGCCAGCAGCTTTGGTTCTAGCGCCAACTACGAGCAGTACTTC	CASSFGSSANYEQYF
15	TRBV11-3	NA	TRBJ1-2	TGTGCCAGCAGCAAACGGTTAGGGGGGGTCTATGGCTACACCTTC	CASSKRLGGVYGYTF
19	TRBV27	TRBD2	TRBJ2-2	TGTGCCAGCAGTTTTGAGGGGGCGACTAGCGGGCCGGTAACCGGGGAGCTGTTTTTT	CASSFEGATSGPVTGELFF